The 18 T cell receptor beta chains below come from one sample, sequenced in a study of blood T cells in healthy people across ages. A sample-barcoded 5' primer and a J-beta primer mix were used in a second PCR of roughly 7 to 11 cycles. TCRdb passed the 5' RACE reads through MiXCR, listing each CDR3 protein once. This table has around 780,000 distinct CDR3 sequences, roughly 24% appearing once. This same sample was also part of a study on T cells of mothers and their children.

The sequencing input was blood. The receptors shown here come from a boy aged 10-17 years in good health.

A word on this clonotype: An end of the junction does not agree with germline; a read error may underlie this. CDR3 DNA sequence: TGTGCCAGCAGCCGGTATCTGGACAGAGACTCTGGAAACACCACATATTTT. Protein product: CASSRYLDRDSGNTTYF. The V and J genes are TRBV7-6 and TRBJ1-3, with D tentatively TRBD1 (6 bases). The CDR3 spans 17 residues. CDR1 is SGHVS, CDR2 FNYEAQ, per germline.

There are many counts of this clonotype. The chain joins TRBV20-1 to TRBJ1-5; unclear D gene. Germline V gene sequence: CDR1 DFQATT, CDR2 SNEGSKA (reference sequence). The CDR3 contains 16 residues. V gave up 1 base and J gave up 1 base, with 14 bases separating them. For the CDR3, the DNA is TGCAGTGCTAGAGTGTTTGCGGCAGCCAGCAATCAGCCCCAGCATTTT. Translated, it gives CSARVFAAASNQPQHF.

This clonotype was seen only a few times. The chain has TRBV9 and TRBJ2-5; D is possibly TRBD1 (5 bases). The CDR3 spans 13 residues. Germline lookup yields CDR1 SGDLS and CDR2 YYNGEE. Trimming removed 0 bases at V and 5 bases at J, with 8 bases between. The CDR3 loop is CASSVEPGETQYF. CDR3 DNA sequence: TGTGCCAGCAGCGTAGAACCAGGGGAGACCCAGTACTTC.

A single count supports this clonotype. This chain uses TRBV20-1 with TRBJ2-3; D is unclear. The CDR3 consists of 14 residues. V lost 3 bases to trimming and J lost 0 bases, with 10 bases between them. Germline V gene data show CDR1 as DFQATT and CDR2 as SNEGSKA (reference sequence). CDR3 DNA sequence: TGCAGTGCTAGGGGGATCATTAGCACAGATACGCAGTATTTT. Encoded protein: CSARGIISTDTQYF.

This clonotype occurred once. The J gene is TRBJ1-5, the V gene TRBV12-3 or TRBV12-4; TRBD1 is a possible D gene (5 bases). The CDR3 loop spans 15 amino acids. With 2 bases removed from V and 7 bases from J, the gap between germline ends came to 15 bases. The CDR3 spells CASSLLHGAGQPQHF. CDR3 DNA sequence: TGTGCCAGCAGTTTACTTCACGGGGCAGGCCAGCCCCAGCATTTT.

This clonotype was recorded many times. One end of the junction varies from germline; a read error may be responsible. The chain joins TRBV5-1 to TRBJ1-2, with D unresolved. The CDR3 runs 11 residues. Germline V gives CDR1 SGHRS, CDR2 YFSETQ. In nucleotides, the CDR3 is TGTGCCAGCAGTTTAGGCTATGGCTACACCTTC. This codes for CASSLGYGYTF. Supplemented by reference TRBV5-1 and TRBJ1-2, the full variable domain reads KAGVTQTPRYLIKTRGQQVTLSCSPISGHRSVSWYQQTPGQGLQFLFEYFSETQRNKGNFPGRFSGRQFSNSRSEMNVSTLELGDSALYLCASSLGYGYTFGSGTRLTVV.

This clonotype was counted a few times. The CDR3 coding sequence is TGTGCCAGCAGCTTAAGGGGGCGCAGGACTAATGAAAAACTGTTTTTT. Protein product: CASSLRGRRTNEKLFF. The V and J genes are TRBV13 and TRBJ1-4; 7 bases map to TRBD1. The V segment lost 2 bases and the J segment 2 bases; nucleotides outside the gene matches: 5. The CDR3 is made up of 16 amino acids. Germline V lookup: CDR1 PRHDT, CDR2 FYEKMQ (reference sequence).

Points on this clonotype: At one of its ends the junction is not consistent with the germline gene, which may arise from a read error. The rearrangement links TRBV28 to TRBJ2-1; possibly TRBD1 for D (6 bases). Germline V lookup: CDR1 MDHEN, CDR2 SYDVKM. The CDR3 has 15 amino acids. The CDR3: CASSPGSQGNNVQFF. The DNA for the CDR3 is TGTGCCAGCAGCCCAGGTTCGCAGGGGAACAATGTGCAGTTCTTC.

The CDR3: CASRIDRGNTEAFF. The CDR3 region has the DNA TGCGCCAGCAGGATCGACAGGGGGAACACTGAAGCTTTCTTT. The chain couples TRBV5-1 to TRBJ1-1, with 8 bases lining up with TRBD1. The V gene's germline CDR1 is SGHRS and CDR2 YFSETQ. The CDR3 extends over 14 amino acids. J gave up 1 base and V 5 bases, and 4 bases lay outside the gene matches.

In the case of this clonotype: One junction end does not reproduce the germline sequence, and a read error may be involved. The V call is TRBV7-9, the J call TRBJ2-7; 7 positions match TRBD1. The CDR3 length is 14 residues. In germline, CDR1 is SEHNR, CDR2 FQNEAQ (reference sequence). The CDR3 is CASSLEGQFYERYF. In DNA, the CDR3 is TGTGCCAGCAGCTTAGAGGGACAGTTCTACGAGCGGTACTTC.

As regards this clonotype: The junction departs from germline at one end; a sequencing error may be responsible. The V call is TRBV27, the J call TRBJ2-5; unclear D gene. Germline CDR1 MNHEY, CDR2 SMNVEV (reference sequence). This CDR3 has 13 amino acids. The CDR3, as DNA: TGTGCCAGCAGTCTTAAGTACCAAGAGACCCAGTGCTTC. Translation gives CASSLKYQETQCF.

A word on this clonotype: An end of the junction differs from the germline gene, which may be a read error. The chain employs TRBV7-7 and TRBJ2-3, with D possibly matching TRBD2 (5 bases). The CDR3 has 13 residues. CDR1 is SSHAT and CDR2 is FNYEAQ in the germline V gene (reference sequence). The CDR3 DNA is TGTGCTAGCAGCTTGACTAATGGGGATACGCAGTATTTT. This gives the protein CASSLTNGDTQYF.

The chain has TRBV7-2 and TRBJ1-2; TRBD1 matches at 10 bases. Germline-derived CDR1 and CDR2 are SGHTA and FQGNSA. This CDR3 contains 14 residues. V lost 1 base, J lost 7 bases, and 3 bases stayed unmatched. The CDR3, as DNA: TGTGCCAGCAGCTTAGAAGGGACAGGGGCTGGCTACACCTTC. The encoded protein is CASSLEGTGAGYTF.

The sample holds many counts of this clonotype. The V gene is TRBV20-1, the J gene TRBJ2-1, with D possibly matching TRBD2 (6 bases). V was pared by 3 bases and J by 5 bases, with 8 bases between. There are 12 residues in the CDR3. Per the germline V gene, CDR1 is DFQATT and CDR2 is SNEGSKA (reference sequence). The CDR3 nucleotides are TGCAGTGCTAGCGGGGGTAACAATGAGCAGTTCTTC. Translating gives CSASGGNNEQFF.

This clonotype was counted only a few times. The rearrangement joins TRBV7-9 to TRBJ2-1; the D gene is possibly TRBD2 (6 bases). The CDR3 totals 15 residues. CDR1 and CDR2 from the germline V gene are SEHNR and FQNEAQ (reference sequence). V shed 2 bases and J shed 8 bases, with 16 bases lying between them. CDR3 nucleotide sequence: TGTGCCAGCAGCTTAATGGCGGGGATGAACGATGAGCAGTTCTTC. The encoded protein is CASSLMAGMNDEQFF.

The rearrangement links TRBV12-3 or TRBV12-4 to TRBJ2-5, with unresolved D. The V end was cut by 11 bases, the J end by 3 bases, with 16 bases between. The CDR3 has 13 residues. The chain's CDR3 is CACRLTPEETQYF. CDR3 in DNA: TGTGCCTGCCGGTTGACCCCCGAAGAGACCCAGTACTTC.

The rearrangement joins TRBV29-1 to TRBJ2-5; 7 bases match TRBD2. Trimming cost V 4 bases and J 5 bases; bases outside gene matches: 22. CDR1 SQVTM and CDR2 ANQGSEA come from the germline V gene. The CDR3 is made up of 18 amino acids. The CDR3 bases are TGCAGCGTTGCGGGCCTTATAGCGGGTGGGTCCATAAAGGAGACCCAGTACTTC. This sequence encodes CSVAGLIAGGSIKETQYF.

This clonotype was counted between two and nine times. The chain carries TRBV21-1 and TRBJ2-2; the DNA was not used to check the table's D call, TRBD1. TRBV21-1 is annotated as a pseudogene. The CDR3 consists of 16 residues. The CDR3 DNA reads TGTGCCAGCAGCAAAGCACAGGGAAAAATTTACGGGGAGCTGTTTTTT. This gives the protein CASSKAQGKIYGELFF.